One sample yielded the 26 T cell receptor beta chains listed below, sequenced in a study of shared clonotypes between healthy human individuals. Method: immunoSEQ multiplex PCR; TCRdb's copy keeps in-frame clones and lacks some. The data show roughly 2,000,000 clones, with around 93% seen just once and less than 2% held by the top ten. Naive CD8 cells were CD45RO-negative, positively selected for CCR7, excluding terminally differentiated effector memory CD45RA+ cells. Sequencing was performed on naive CD8+ T cells from PBMCs. All receptors derive from a man younger than 30 in good health. Some clones in this sample may be carry-over from other donors' samples.

The chain has TRBV5-1 and TRBJ2-1, with D perhaps assigned TRBD1 or TRBD2 (5 bases each). CDR1 is SGHRS and CDR2 is YFSETQ in the germline V gene. V was clipped by 1 base and J by 8 bases, with 16 bases between them. CDR3 length equals 15 residues. DNA for the CDR3: TGCGCCAGCAGCTTGAAGGGACCCACCTGGGATGAGCAGTTCTTC. It translates to CASSLKGPTWDEQFF.

The chain couples TRBV28 to TRBJ1-5; no clear D. The germline CDR1 and CDR2 sequences are MDHEN and SYDVKM. Between the trimmed V and J ends, which lost 2 bases and 3 bases, there was a span of 14 bases. The CDR3 runs to 16 residues. The CDR3 sequence is CASSLRVVEPNQPQHF. CDR3 bases: TGTGCCAGCAGTTTACGAGTAGTGGAACCCAATCAGCCCCAGCATTTT.

For this clone: The same CDR3 arises from other DNA sequences in this sample as well. The rearrangement uses TRBV4-1 and TRBJ2-5, with D hard to call. V gave up 1 base and J gave up 4 bases, with 7 bases separating them. The V gene's germline CDR1 is MGHRA and CDR2 YSYEKL. The CDR3 covers 13 residues. The CDR3 spells CASSQVGLETQYF. The CDR3 nucleotides read TGCGCCAGCAGCCAAGTAGGCTTAGAGACCCAGTACTTC.

The gene calls are TRBV11-2 and TRBJ2-5; TRBD2 matches at 9 bases. Unmatched junction bases numbered 8, after V lost 3 bases and J lost 0 bases. The CDR3 has 17 amino acids. CDR1 and CDR2 (germline): SGHAT, FQNNGV. CDR3 nucleotide sequence: TGTGCCAGCAGCTTTGTAGGGGCGGGAGGGTACCAAGAGACCCAGTACTTC. Protein sequence: CASSFVGAGGYQETQYF.

The chain has TRBV19 and TRBJ1-1, with 8 positions matching TRBD1. V was clipped by 10 bases and J by 1 base; unmatched bases: 14. CDR3 length equals 16 residues. In germline, CDR1 is LNHDA, CDR2 SQIVND (reference sequence). The CDR3 DNA follows: TGTGCCAAGACGGACAGGGAATGGGAGGGGAACACTGAAGCTTTCTTT. It is translated as CAKTDREWEGNTEAFF.

V gene TRBV7-8 combines with J gene TRBJ1-1; D gene ambiguous. V shed 4 bases and J shed 3 bases, with 18 bases lying between them. Germline V lookup: CDR1 SGHVS, CDR2 FQNEAQ. The CDR3 contains 16 residues. The CDR3 region has the DNA TGTGCCAGCAGCTCGACATTAGGGAATTTGGACACTGAAGCTTTCTTT. It codes for CASSSTLGNLDTEAFF.

This clone appeared a single time. The chain links TRBV27 to TRBJ2-4; unclear D gene. In germline, CDR1 is MNHEY, CDR2 SMNVEV (reference sequence). The CDR3 consists of 14 residues. Deletions cut 6 bases from V and 2 bases from J, with 11 bases between. The chain's CDR3 is CASSAHASKNIQYF. The CDR3 nucleotides are TGTGCCAGCAGCGCACACGCCTCCAAAAACATTCAGTACTTC.

This sequence joins TRBV27 and TRBJ1-5; weak D call: TRBD1 (6 bases). The CDR3 totals 15 residues. Germline V lookup: CDR1 MNHEY, CDR2 SMNVEV (reference sequence). With 5 bases removed from V and 6 bases from J, the gap between germline ends came to 17 bases. CDR3 sequence (DNA): TGTGCCAGCAGTCCCGGGACAACGGGGGGTCAGCCCCAGCATTTT. It encodes CASSPGTTGGQPQHF.

The table lists this clone with a count of one. The CDR3 region has the DNA TGTGCCAGTAGTCGGACTAGCGGGATTGGAGATACGCAGTATTTT. Protein sequence: CASSRTSGIGDTQYF. The rearrangement uses TRBV19 and TRBJ2-3, with TRBD2 identical over 12 bases. CDR3 length equals 15 residues. J gave up 5 bases and V 5 bases, and 5 bases lay outside the gene matches. The germline CDR1 and CDR2 sequences are LNHDA and SQIVND (reference sequence). The variable domain in full, completed from reference TRBV19 and TRBJ2-3, reads DGGITQSPKYLFRKEGQNVTLSCEQNLNHDAMYWYRQDPGQGLRLIYYSQIVNDFQKGDIAEGYSVSREKKESFPLTVTSAQKNPTAFYLCASSRTSGIGDTQYFGPGTRLTVL.

The V and J genes are TRBV10-3 and TRBJ2-2; TRBD2 is a possible D gene (5 bases). The CDR3 spans 14 residues. Trimming left V 0 bases short and J 6 bases short, with 8 bases between. The V gene's germline CDR1 is ENHRY and CDR2 SYGVKD. CDR3 amino acids: CAISESRGAGELFF. In DNA form, the CDR3 reads TGTGCCATCAGTGAGTCTCGGGGTGCCGGGGAGCTGTTTTTT.

V and J are TRBV29-1 and TRBJ2-2, with TRBD1 identical over 9 bases. The junction had 5 bases not matched to a gene; V was cut back by 7 bases and J by 2 bases. Germline V gene lookup returns CDR1 SQVTM and CDR2 ANQGSEA. The CDR3 loop spans 14 amino acids. CDR3 amino acids: CSATDRGNTGELFF. The DNA for the CDR3 is TGCAGCGCAACGGACAGGGGAAACACCGGGGAGCTGTTTTTT.

This chain connects TRBV27 to TRBJ1-5; the D gene is possibly TRBD1 (5 bases). In germline, CDR1 is MNHEY, CDR2 SMNVEV (reference sequence). CDR3 size: 15 residues. The ends were cut back, 5 bases at V and 2 bases at J, with 13 bases in the middle. CDR3 coding DNA: TGTGCCAGCAGTCCTTGGAGGGGTGGCAATCAGCCCCAGCATTTT. Encoded protein: CASSPWRGGNQPQHF.

CDR3 sequence: CASSGGQGRGLFF. The CDR3 nucleotides read TGTGCCAGCAGCGGCGGACAGGGGCGCGGATTGTTTTTT. V and J are TRBV9 and TRBJ1-4, with 9 bases lining up with TRBD1. The CDR3 has 13 residues. V lost 3 bases and J lost 15; bases outside the gene matches: 9. Germline-derived CDR1 and CDR2 are SGDLS and YYNGEE.

The chain is built from TRBV19 and TRBJ1-1; 7 nucleotides line up with TRBD1. CDR1 is LNHDA, CDR2 SQIVND, per germline (reference sequence). CDR3 length equals 14 residues. V trimming: 7 bases; J trimming: 5 bases; junction bases outside the gene matches: 10. In DNA form, the CDR3 reads TGTGCCAGTACAACAGGGGCGAGGGTAACTGAAGCTTTCTTT. This translates into CASTTGARVTEAFF.

V gene TRBV6-5 combines with J gene TRBJ1-3, with D hard to call. Germline V gene data show CDR1 as MNHEY and CDR2 as SVGAGI. V lost 4 bases and J lost 0, with 7 bases in between. There are 14 residues in the CDR3. The CDR3 DNA follows: TGTGCCAGCAGTTTGACACCCTCTGGAAACACCATATATTTT. It translates to CASSLTPSGNTIYF.

The chain employs TRBV4-3 and TRBJ2-4, with D unresolved. CDR1 and CDR2 (germline): LGHNA, YSLEER. This CDR3 is built from 16 residues. Trimming took off 0 bases at V and 2 bases at J, with 11 bases between the two ends. The CDR3 is CASSQDSQLPKNIQYF. For the CDR3, the DNA is TGCGCCAGCAGCCAAGATAGCCAGCTCCCCAAAAACATTCAGTACTTC.

The chain is built from TRBV5-1 and TRBJ2-3, with D possibly being TRBD2 (6 bases). Trimming took off 4 bases at V and 1 base at J, with 13 bases between the two ends. Looked up from germline, CDR1 is SGHRS and CDR2 is YFSETQ. The CDR3 runs 15 residues. CDR3 amino acids: CASSPTSYGTDTQYF. Written as DNA, the CDR3 is TGCGCCAGCAGCCCAACTAGCTACGGCACAGATACGCAGTATTTT. The complete variable domain, with remaining parts taken from reference TRBV5-1 and TRBJ2-3, reads KAGVTQTPRYLIKTRGQQVTLSCSPISGHRSVSWYQQTPGQGLQFLFEYFSETQRNKGNFPGRFSGRQFSNSRSEMNVSTLELGDSALYLCASSPTSYGTDTQYFGPGTRLTVL.

This rearrangement joins TRBV7-6 to TRBJ2-5; a possible D gene is TRBD2 (5 bases). CDR3 length: 14 amino acids. Trimming removed 2 bases from V and 5 bases from J, with 12 bases in between. Germline CDR1 is SGHVS and CDR2 is FNYEAQ. The CDR3 DNA sequence: TGTGCCAGCAGCTTACTACTAGTCACGGAGACCCAGTACTTC. Translated: CASSLLLVTETQYF.

As to this clone: Other DNA sequences in this sample translate to the same CDR3. This chain joins TRBV5-1 and TRBJ1-1; D remains ambiguous. Germline values: CDR1 SGHRS, CDR2 YFSETQ. V lost 0 bases, J lost 2 bases, and 8 bases lay in between. The CDR3 covers 14 residues. CDR3 DNA sequence: TGCGCCAGCAGCTTGGGAGGCAGCAACACTGAAGCTTTCTTT. Its translation: CASSLGGSNTEAFF.

Of note for this clone: One junction end disagrees with the germline gene, perhaps due to a read error. The same CDR3 is also encoded by other DNA sequences in this sample. The V call is TRBV27, the J call TRBJ2-2, with D uncertain. CDR3 length: 12 amino acids. Germline CDR1 reads MNHEY; CDR2 reads SMNVEV (reference sequence). CDR3 bases: TGTGCCAGCAGCTTATTTACCGGGGAGCTGTTTTTT. Translation gives CASSLFTGELFF.

This clone was detected only once. The chain carries TRBV7-3 and TRBJ2-2; 12 bases are shared with TRBD2. V shed 4 bases and J 3 bases; nucleotides not matched to a gene: 3. Germline CDR1 SGHTA, CDR2 FQGTGA. This CDR3 is built from 16 residues. CDR3 sequence (DNA): TGTGCCAGCAGCTCCGGACTAGCGGGACACACCGGGGAGCTGTTTTTT. As protein: CASSSGLAGHTGELFF.

This clone showed up just once. The V gene is TRBV27, the J gene TRBJ2-5, with 9 bases fitting TRBD2. Losses at the gene ends were 3 bases for V and 5 bases for J; bases not matched to a gene: 7. Germline-derived CDR1 and CDR2 are MNHEY and SMNVEV (reference sequence). The CDR3 totals 15 residues. The DNA for the CDR3 is TGTGCCAGCAGTTTCGGCGGGAGGGCCGGGGAGACCCAGTACTTC. Translating gives CASSFGGRAGETQYF.

This chain connects TRBV19 to TRBJ2-7, with a tentative D call TRBD1 (6 bases). The CDR3 is made up of 14 amino acids. Trimming removed 5 bases from V and 7 bases from J, with 18 bases in between. The germline gives CDR1 LNHDA, CDR2 SQIVND (reference sequence). CDR3 amino acids: CASSPTTGLGEQYF. CDR3 nucleotide sequence: TGTGCCAGTAGTCCAACGACAGGTCTGGGGGAGCAGTACTTC.

The chain recombines TRBV19 with TRBJ2-1; 9 bases line up with TRBD2. This CDR3 is 17 amino acids long. The J segment lost 5 bases and the V segment lost 0 bases, leaving 8 bases of the junction unmatched. Germline V gene lookup returns CDR1 LNHDA and CDR2 SQIVND (reference sequence). CDR3 DNA: TGTGCCAGTAGTATAGATCTGGAGACTAGCGGCGACAATGAGCAGTTCTTC. This gives the protein CASSIDLETSGDNEQFF.

This CDR3 reads CASSSTWDPERSEAFF. The CDR3, as DNA: TGTGCCAGCAGCTCTACATGGGACCCCGAAAGAAGTGAAGCTTTCTTT. The chain couples TRBV13 to TRBJ1-1, with D tentatively TRBD1 (5 bases). This CDR3 region has 16 residues. The V end lost 4 bases, the J end lost 7 bases, and 22 bases lay between the germline ends. CDR1 is PRHDT and CDR2 is FYEKMQ in the germline V gene (reference sequence).

The chain uses TRBV7-9 and TRBJ1-1; no definite D call. The CDR3 is 15 amino acids. The V gene lost 5 bases and the J gene lost 0 bases, with 13 bases spanning the gap. Germline-derived CDR1 and CDR2 are SEHNR and FQNEAQ (reference sequence). CDR3 sequence reads: CASSHPGRMNTEAFF. The CDR3 DNA reads as TGTGCCAGCAGCCACCCTGGACGGATGAACACTGAAGCTTTCTTT.